This T cell receptor (beta chain) was documented in a study of follicular helper T cells after annual influenza vaccination. Indicated time point: 2015-2016 season, pre-vaccination. Adults received seasonal inactivated influenza vaccine, with sorted blood CD4 subsets sequenced before and after. Libraries were prepared by immunoSEQ multiplex PCR; TCRdb keeps only in-frame clonotypes and omits some of them. Among 9,500 to 15,000 clones listed, 60% to 80% were seen once. V was clipped by 0 bases and J by 2 bases, with 2 bases between them. Germline CDR1 and CDR2: SGHTA and FQGTGA. CDR3 length equals 13 residues.

The sample consisted of CXCR5+ CD38- circulating T follicular helper cells from blood, taken on the day of influenza vaccination. Subset in this sample: circulating Tfh, non-naive CD4+CXCR5+PD-1+ (ICOS+CD38+ or ICOS-CD38-). This receptor was identified in an adult who received the influenza vaccine. The chain has TRBV7-3 and TRBJ1-5; D unclear. CDR3 residues: CASSLTGNQPQHF. In nucleotides, the CDR3 is TGTGCCAGCAGCTTAACAGGCAATCAGCCCCAGCATTTT.